This is a list of T cell receptor beta chains from one sample in a study of blood T cell repertoires in COVID-19. Assay: immunoSEQ multiplex PCR; the TCRdb copy retains only in-frame clones and omits some. The data hold under 130,000 clones, with roughly nine tenths observed a single time. Material: peripheral blood. The receptors originated from a man aged 50-59 years in a cohort sampled during active COVID-19. CDR3s include the opening cysteine and the closing phenylalanine or tryptophan. A D gene is named only where the DNA matches it firmly. Expanded clones are given a class, and other clones once, few, many or no size at all.

-	TRBJ1-1	-	TRBV7-9	CASSFSNGDTEAFF	TGTGCCAGCAGCTTTTCAAACGGGGACACTGAAGCTTTCTTT
-	TRBJ2-6	-	TRBV18	CASSRGGRGANVLTF	TGTGCCAGCTCACGAGGGGGTCGAGGGGCCAACGTCCTGACTTTC
-	TRBJ2-3	TRBD2	TRBV4-2	CASSPRQVSGTSGSTDTQYF	TGTGCCAGCAGCCCAAGGCAAGTCTCCGGGACTAGCGGTAGCACAGATACGCAGTATTTT
-	TRBJ2-1	TRBD1	TRBV19	CASSAGQGRYNEQFF	TGTGCCAGTAGTGCAGGACAGGGGAGGTACAATGAGCAGTTCTTC
-	TRBJ2-1	TRBD2	TRBV13	CASSQERGEYNEQFF	TGTGCCAGCAGTCAAGAGCGGGGGGAATACAATGAGCAGTTCTTC
-	TRBJ2-5	TRBD2	TRBV11-3	CASSPGLAGDSETQYF	TGTGCCAGCAGCCCGGGACTAGCGGGGGATTCAGAGACCCAGTACTTC
-	TRBJ1-1	TRBD1	TRBV19	CASSTRDRLTVGAEAFF	TGTGCCAGTAGTACGCGGGACAGGTTGACCGTCGGGGCTGAAGCTTTCTTT
-	TRBJ2-1	-	TRBV27	CASSVPGGPHNEQFF	TGTGCCAGCAGTGTGCCGGGGGGCCCCCACAATGAGCAGTTCTTC
-	TRBJ1-5	TRBD1	TRBV28	CASSRGTAQNQPQHF	TGTGCCAGCAGCCGGGGGACAGCACAAAATCAGCCCCAGCATTTT
-	TRBJ2-5	-	TRBV24-1	CATSEAKVPGWETQYF	TGTGCCACCAGTGAAGCAAAGGTTCCAGGGTGGGAGACCCAGTACTTC
-	TRBJ1-1	-	TRBV4-1	CASSQEVGREGDFF	TGCGCCAGCAGCCAAGAAGTAGGGAGGGAAGGAGATTTCTTT
-	TRBJ1-6	-	TRBV6-2/TRBV6-3	CASSNVANNSPLHF	TGTGCCAGCAGCAACGTTGCGAATAATTCACCCCTCCACTTT
-	TRBJ1-5	TRBD1	TRBV18	CASSAGGEGNQPQHF	TGTGCCAGCTCAGCAGGGGGCGAGGGCAATCAGCCCCAGCATTTT
-	TRBJ2-4	TRBD2	TRBV28	CASSLLGSGGNIQYF	TGTGCCAGCAGTTTATTAGGTAGCGGGGGAAACATTCAGTACTTC
-	TRBJ2-1	TRBD2	TRBV19	CASSIAGGTSNEQFF	TGTGCCAGTAGTATAGCGGGGGGGACCTCCAATGAGCAGTTCTTC
once	TRBJ2-2	-	TRBV2	CASSETRGTGELFF	TGTGCCAGCAGTGAGACCAGGGGTACCGGGGAGCTGTTTTTT
few	TRBJ2-2	TRBD2	TRBV6-2/TRBV6-3	CASSRGTSGAGELFF	TGTGCCAGCAGTCGCGGGACTAGCGGGGCCGGGGAGCTGTTTTTT
once	TRBJ1-2	-	TRBV20-1	CSASFGGEGYGYTF	TGCAGTGCTAGTTTCGGGGGGGAAGGGTATGGCTACACCTTC
-	TRBJ2-1	TRBD1	TRBV6-5	CASSPNRGSKNEQFF	TGTGCCAGCAGTCCTAACAGGGGGTCCAAGAATGAGCAGTTCTTC
-	TRBJ1-1	TRBD1	TRBV7-9	CASSLVQGAGMNTEAFF	TGTGCCAGCAGCTTAGTACAGGGGGCGGGAATGAACACTGAAGCTTTCTTT
-	TRBJ2-1	-	TRBV6-5	CASSYSETYNEQFF	TGTGCCAGCAGTTACTCAGAGACCTACAATGAGCAGTTCTTC
-	TRBJ2-2	-	TRBV7-9	CASSLQGLITGELFF	TGTGCCAGCAGCTTACAGGGATTGATTACCGGGGAGCTGTTTTTT
few	TRBJ2-3	TRBD1	TRBV12-5	CASGPGQGVADTQYF	TGTGCTAGTGGTCCCGGTCAGGGGGTTGCAGATACGCAGTATTTT
-	TRBJ2-2	-	TRBV15	CATSPGKRANTGELFF	TGTGCCACCAGTCCCGGGAAAAGGGCGAACACCGGGGAGCTGTTTTTT
-	TRBJ2-1	-	TRBV6-5	CASSYPPGTDNNEQFF	TGTGCCAGCAGTTACCCCCCGGGAACTGATAACAATGAGCAGTTCTTC
-	TRBJ2-1	-	TRBV18	CASSPLLSSYNEQFF	TGTGCCAGCTCACCCTTACTGAGCTCCTACAATGAGCAGTTCTTC
-	TRBJ2-7	TRBD1	TRBV11-2	CASRDPGGEQYF	TGTGCCAGCAGGGATCCAGGGGGCGAGCAGTACTTC
-	TRBJ2-2	-	TRBV11-3	CASSLDRQTNTGELFF	TGTGCCAGCAGCTTAGATAGACAGACAAACACCGGGGAGCTGTTTTTT
-	TRBJ1-2	TRBD1	TRBV9	CASSAQGAWYGYTF	TGTGCCAGCAGCGCTCAGGGGGCGTGGTATGGCTACACCTTC
-	TRBJ1-5	-	TRBV15	CATSRDPSVNQPQHF	TGTGCCACCAGCAGAGATCCGTCCGTCAATCAGCCCCAGCATTTT
once	TRBJ2-7	-	TRBV10-3	CAISESQGRGTSYEQYF	TGTGCCATCAGTGAGTCGCAGGGGAGGGGTACATCCTACGAGCAGTACTTC
-	TRBJ1-2	-	TRBV3-1/TRBV3-2	CASSHRGLNYGYTF	TGTGCCAGCAGCCACAGGGGATTAAACTATGGCTACACCTTC
-	TRBJ1-1	-	TRBV6-6	CASIARTFYTEAFF	TGTGCCAGCATTGCAAGGACATTTTATACCGAAGCTTTCTTT
-	TRBJ1-4	TRBD1	TRBV6-6	CASARQGAREKLFF	TGTGCCAGCGCTAGACAGGGGGCACGGGAAAAACTGTTTTTT
-	TRBJ2-7	TRBD1	TRBV25-1	CASSGVPPQDREGEQYF	TGTGCCAGCAGTGGCGTCCCTCCCCAGGACAGGGAAGGCGAGCAGTACTTC
-	TRBJ2-1	TRBD1	TRBV6-5	CASSYGDRGNEQFF	TGTGCCAGCAGTTACGGGGACAGGGGCAATGAGCAGTTCTTC
-	TRBJ2-2	-	TRBV2	CASREGSHTGELFF	TGTGCCAGCAGGGAGGGCAGCCACACCGGGGAGCTGTTTTTT
-	TRBJ1-4	-	TRBV27	CASSLRGNEKLFF	TGTGCCAGCAGTTTGAGAGGAAATGAAAAACTGTTTTTT
-	TRBJ2-7	TRBD1	TRBV11-2	CASSLIGQGVYEQYF	TGTGCCAGCAGCTTAATAGGACAGGGAGTTTACGAGCAGTACTTC
-	TRBJ2-1	TRBD1	TRBV5-5	CASSLWTGLSYNEQFF	TGTGCCAGCAGCTTGTGGACAGGGTTATCCTACAATGAGCAGTTCTTC
-	TRBJ1-1	-	TRBV5-6	CASSPPARGGNTEAFF	TGTGCCAGCAGCCCCCCCGCCAGGGGTGGGAACACTGAAGCTTTCTTT
-	TRBJ1-2	TRBD1	TRBV6-8	CASSPTGDYGYTF	TGTGCCAGCAGCCCCACAGGGGACTATGGCTACACCTTC
-	TRBJ2-5	-	TRBV5-4	CASSRGSGETQYF	TGTGCCAGCAGCCGGGGGTCGGGTGAGACCCAGTACTTC
-	TRBJ1-3	TRBD1	TRBV7-9	CASSQDRSGNTIYF	TGTGCCAGCAGCCAGGACAGGTCTGGAAACACCATATATTTT
-	TRBJ2-5	TRBD2	TRBV5-5	CASSLYGGALETQYF	TGTGCCAGCAGCCTATACGGGGGGGCCTTGGAGACCCAGTACTTC
-	TRBJ2-3	TRBD1	TRBV28	CASRTGYGQYF	TGTGCCAGCCGGACAGGGTACGGGCAGTATTTT
-	TRBJ2-3	TRBD2	TRBV7-3	CASSSPGSGGSLADTQYF	TGTGCCAGCAGCTCCCCGGGTAGCGGGGGTTCCCTGGCAGATACGCAGTATTTT
-	TRBJ2-4	-	TRBV29-1	CSASDTSKNIQYF	TGCAGCGCTTCGGACACGTCCAAAAACATTCAGTACTTC
-	TRBJ1-5	-	TRBV19	CASSPPVSNQPQHF	TGTGCCAGTAGTCCCCCGGTAAGCAATCAGCCCCAGCATTTT
-	TRBJ2-3	TRBD2	TRBV5-4	CASSIGGTLGTDTQYF	TGTGCCAGCAGCATCGGGGGGACTCTCGGCACAGATACGCAGTATTTT
-	TRBJ2-7	TRBD1	TRBV24-1	CATSDPGTGTHEQYF	TGTGCCACCAGTGACCCCGGGACAGGGACCCACGAGCAGTACTTC
-	TRBJ2-7	TRBD2	TRBV11-3	CASASGAVSYEQYF	TGTGCCAGCGCAAGCGGGGCGGTCTCCTACGAGCAGTACTTC
-	TRBJ2-3	-	TRBV4-1	CASSQDTGVPQYF	TGCGCCAGCAGCCAAGATACGGGAGTGCCGCAGTATTTT
-	TRBJ2-2	-	TRBV4-3	CASSRQVANTGELFF	TGCGCCAGCAGCCGACAGGTCGCGAACACCGGGGAGCTGTTTTTT
-	TRBJ2-7	-	TRBV19	CASSRGGQGLYYEQYF	TGTGCCAGTAGTAGGGGGGGGCAGGGGTTATACTACGAGCAGTACTTC
-	TRBJ2-3	TRBD2	TRBV9	CASSTSGGDTDTQYF	TGTGCCAGCAGCACCAGCGGGGGGGACACAGATACGCAGTATTTT
-	TRBJ2-1	-	TRBV10-1	CASSDPGTGYNEQFF	TGCGCCAGCAGCGACCCGGGAACGGGCTACAATGAGCAGTTCTTC
-	TRBJ2-3	TRBD1	TRBV4-3	CASSQGTTGALSTQYF	TGCGCCAGCAGCCAGGGGACGACAGGGGCGCTTAGTACGCAGTATTTT
-	TRBJ2-5	TRBD2	TRBV5-4	CASSLGGGAQETQYF	TGTGCCAGCAGCTTAGGCGGGGGGGCCCAAGAGACCCAGTACTTC
-	TRBJ2-3	-	TRBV19	CASSARSPDTQYF	TGTGCCAGTAGTGCCCGGAGCCCGGATACGCAGTATTTT